This is a list of T cell receptor beta chains from one sample in a study of CD8 T cells in Susac syndrome. TCRdb re-called the immunoSEQ multiplex PCR reads with MiXCR, one entry per CDR3 protein. The sample has about 71,000 distinct CDR3 sequences; 93% are singletons. Specimen: CD4+ T cells from PBMCs. All receptors derive from a human donor with Susac syndrome. CDR3s include the opening cysteine and the closing phenylalanine or tryptophan. The D gene is left open where the match is weak. Some rows mark clone size as missing; the rest say once, few, many or name a class of expanded clone.

D: TRBD1; size: .; V: TRBV7-2; J: TRBJ1-6; length: 17; DNA: TGTGCCAGCAGCGGACAGGTTTTTAGCTCCTATAATTCACCCCTCCACTTT; CDR3: CASSGQVFSSYNSPLHF
D: TRBD1; size: .; V: TRBV6-2/TRBV6-3; J: TRBJ2-7; length: 14; DNA: TGTGCCAGCTTGACAGGGGGACACCGCTACGAGCAGTACTTC; CDR3: CASLTGGHRYEQYF
D: .; size: .; V: TRBV29-1; J: TRBJ1-1; length: 14; DNA: TGCAGCGTTGGCCGGACAGTTACAAACACTGAAGCTTTCTTT; CDR3: CSVGRTVTNTEAFF
D: .; size: .; V: TRBV7-2; J: TRBJ2-1; length: 12; DNA: TGTGCCAGCAGCTCCCCCGACTTGGGGCAGTTCTTC; CDR3: CASSSPDLGQFF
D: TRBD1; size: .; V: TRBV19; J: TRBJ1-1; length: 14; DNA: TGTGCCAGTAGAATGACAGGGCGCAACACTGAAGCTTTCTTT; CDR3: CASRMTGRNTEAFF
D: .; size: .; V: TRBV28; J: TRBJ1-1; length: 12; DNA: TGTGCCAGCAGTTTAAAGAACACTGAAGCTTTCTTT; CDR3: CASSLKNTEAFF
D: .; size: .; V: TRBV19; J: TRBJ2-1; length: 14; DNA: TGTGCCAGTAGTATAAGGGGGGCGAACAATGAGCAGTTCTTC; CDR3: CASSIRGANNEQFF
D: .; size: .; V: TRBV20-1; J: TRBJ1-2; length: 16; DNA: TGCAGTGCTAGAGATCACGGGGGCCTGGGGGGCTATGGCTACACCTTC; CDR3: CSARDHGGLGGYGYTF
D: .; size: .; V: TRBV6-2/TRBV6-3; J: TRBJ2-7; length: 13; DNA: TGTGCCAGCAGTTACGAGAAGGGCTACGAGCAGTACTTC; CDR3: CASSYEKGYEQYF
D: .; size: .; V: TRBV28; J: TRBJ2-5; length: 13; DNA: TGTGGCTCAGGGAGTTTTAAGGGAGAGACCCAGTACTTC; CDR3: CGSGSFKGETQYF
D: TRBD1; size: .; V: TRBV28; J: TRBJ2-5; length: 15; DNA: TGTGCCAGCAGTTTAGGACAGGGGGCGATCGGGACCCAGTACTTC; CDR3: CASSLGQGAIGTQYF
D: TRBD1; size: .; V: TRBV20-1; J: TRBJ1-5; length: 15; DNA: TGCAGTGCTAGGACAGGGGGCTACAGCAATCAGCCCCAGCATTTT; CDR3: CSARTGGYSNQPQHF
D: .; size: .; V: TRBV5-1; J: TRBJ2-5; length: 14; DNA: TGCGCCAGCAGCTCTGGACGAGGGCGAGAGACCCAGTACTTC; CDR3: CASSSGRGRETQYF
D: TRBD1; size: .; V: TRBV20-1; J: TRBJ2-5; length: 15; DNA: TGCAGTGCTCAAACTCCGGGACAGGGTGGAGAGACCCAGTACTTC; CDR3: CSAQTPGQGGETQYF
D: TRBD2; size: .; V: TRBV6-2/TRBV6-3; J: TRBJ2-5; length: 13; DNA: TGTGCCAGCAGCATTACTAGCGGGGGGACCCAGTACTTC; CDR3: CASSITSGGTQYF
D: .; size: .; V: TRBV11-3; J: TRBJ2-6; length: 14; DNA: TGTGCCAGCAGCAGGGTCTCTGGGGCCAACGTCCTGATTTTC; CDR3: CASSRVSGANVLIF
D: TRBD1; size: .; V: TRBV15; J: TRBJ2-7; length: 17; DNA: TGTGCCACCAGCAGCCGATTGGGACAGCGGCAAGCCTACGAGCAGTACTTC; CDR3: CATSSRLGQRQAYEQYF
D: .; size: .; V: TRBV2; J: TRBJ2-4; length: 15; DNA: TGTGCCAGCACCCTTACAGATGGAGCCAAAAACATTCAGTACTTC; CDR3: CASTLTDGAKNIQYF
D: .; size: .; V: TRBV6-5; J: TRBJ1-3; length: 15; DNA: TGTGCCAGCAGTTCACCACAGCACTCTGGAAACACCATATATTTT; CDR3: CASSSPQHSGNTIYF
D: TRBD2; size: .; V: TRBV19; J: TRBJ2-1; length: 15; DNA: TGTGCCAGTAGTCCGACTAGCGGGGGGGCAAAGGAGCAGTTCTTC; CDR3: CASSPTSGGAKEQFF
D: .; size: .; V: TRBV14; J: TRBJ2-3; length: 17; DNA: TGTGCCAGCAGCCAAGAGTTGGGCGGGGGCCCGGGAGATACGCAGTATTTT; CDR3: CASSQELGGGPGDTQYF
D: .; size: .; V: TRBV21-1; J: TRBJ1-1; length: 10; DNA: TGTGCCAGCGAAGAAACTGAAGCTTTCTTT; CDR3: CASEETEAFF
D: .; size: .; V: TRBV6-1; J: TRBJ2-4; length: 17; DNA: TGTGCCAGCAAGGTCATGGGGGTTGGTTGGGCCAAAAACATTCAGTACTTC; CDR3: CASKVMGVGWAKNIQYF
D: .; size: .; V: TRBV6-5; J: TRBJ2-1; length: 13; DNA: TGTGCCAGCAGGAGTGCGGGGATCAATGAGCAGTTCTTC; CDR3: CASRSAGINEQFF
D: TRBD2; size: .; V: TRBV7-2; J: TRBJ2-1; length: 16; DNA: TGTGCCAGCAGCTTACCGGCGGGGGGGTTCTACAATGAGCAGTTCTTC; CDR3: CASSLPAGGFYNEQFF
D: .; size: .; V: TRBV3-1; J: TRBJ2-3; length: 11; DNA: TGTGCCAGCAGCCAGAGAGATACGCAGTATTTT; CDR3: CASSQRDTQYF
D: TRBD2; size: .; V: TRBV6-2/TRBV6-3; J: TRBJ2-1; length: 16; DNA: TGTGCCAGCAGTTACTCGCCGGGACTAGGCGGGGGAGCGCAGTTCTTC; CDR3: CASSYSPGLGGGAQFF
D: .; size: .; V: TRBV3-1; J: TRBJ2-5; length: 13; DNA: TGTGCCAGCAGCCAATTGGAGGGAGAAACCCAGTACTTC; CDR3: CASSQLEGETQYF
D: .; size: few; V: TRBV6-2/TRBV6-3; J: TRBJ1-2; length: 12; DNA: TGTGCCAGCAGCGCCCCGTTCGATGGCTACACCTTC; CDR3: CASSAPFDGYTF
D: TRBD1; size: .; V: TRBV28; J: TRBJ2-7; length: 13; DNA: TGTGCCAGCAGGCGACAGGGCGGCTACGAGCAGTACTTC; CDR3: CASRRQGGYEQYF
D: .; size: once; V: TRBV7-9; J: TRBJ1-1; length: 14; DNA: TGTGCCAGCAGCTTAGCGCTTGGGAACACTGAAGCTTTCTTT; CDR3: CASSLALGNTEAFF
D: TRBD1; size: .; V: TRBV6-5; J: TRBJ1-6; length: 14; DNA: TGTGCCAGCAGGTTCAGGGGGGATAATTCACCCCTCCACTTT; CDR3: CASRFRGDNSPLHF
D: .; size: .; V: TRBV20-1; J: TRBJ1-1; length: 15; DNA: TGCAGTGCTAGTGGTCCCAGGGTAGGGGTTACTGAAGCTTTCTTT; CDR3: CSASGPRVGVTEAFF
D: .; size: .; V: TRBV7-2; J: TRBJ2-7; length: 13; DNA: TGTGCCAGCAGCTTAGTTCTCCGCTACGAGCAGTACTTC; CDR3: CASSLVLRYEQYF
D: .; size: .; V: TRBV7-8; J: TRBJ2-3; length: 18; DNA: TGTGCCAGCAGCTTAGAAGTGGACCTTATCTTCAACACAGATACGCAGTATTTT; CDR3: CASSLEVDLIFNTDTQYF
D: .; size: .; V: TRBV9; J: TRBJ1-4; length: 15; DNA: TGTGCCAGCAGCGTATCAGTAAGCCGGACTGAAAAACTGTTTTTT; CDR3: CASSVSVSRTEKLFF
D: TRBD1; size: .; V: TRBV12-3/TRBV12-4; J: TRBJ1-2; length: 14; DNA: TGTGCCAGCCGTCGACAGGGCGCTAACTATGGCTACACCTTC; CDR3: CASRRQGANYGYTF
D: .; size: .; V: TRBV2; J: TRBJ2-7; length: 14; DNA: TGTGCCAGCAAGACGGTGGGGCCCCGTTTCGAGCAGTACTTC; CDR3: CASKTVGPRFEQYF
D: .; size: .; V: TRBV6-2/TRBV6-3; J: TRBJ2-5; length: 16; DNA: TGTGCCAGCAGCTCCCGAGGGGGTGGAAGGCAAGAGACCCAGTACTTC; CDR3: CASSSRGGGRQETQYF
D: .; size: few; V: TRBV29-1; J: TRBJ1-1; length: 13; DNA: TGCAGCGTTTCAAGGGCCATGAACACTGAAGCTTTCTTT; CDR3: CSVSRAMNTEAFF
D: .; size: .; V: TRBV4-3; J: TRBJ1-3; length: 15; DNA: TGCGCCAGCAGCCAAGAGAACAGGCCTCGAAACACCATATATTTT; CDR3: CASSQENRPRNTIYF
D: .; size: once; V: TRBV5-4; J: TRBJ2-3; length: 17; DNA: TGTGCCAGCAGCTTACTCAACCCGCTCGTTAACACAGATACGCAGTATTTT; CDR3: CASSLLNPLVNTDTQYF
D: .; size: once; V: TRBV24-1; J: TRBJ2-6; length: 16; DNA: TGTGCCACCAGTGACGCCACAGGAACTCGGGCCAACGTCCTGACTTTC; CDR3: CATSDATGTRANVLTF
D: TRBD2; size: .; V: TRBV4-3; J: TRBJ2-2; length: 19; DNA: TGCGCCAGCAGCCAAGACCGTCTAGCGGGGGGGCAGGCAACCGGGGAGCTGTTTTTT; CDR3: CASSQDRLAGGQATGELFF
D: .; size: .; V: TRBV20-1; J: TRBJ2-7; length: 15; DNA: TGCAGTGCTAGAGAAGGACAGAAACCCTCCTACGAGCAGTACTTC; CDR3: CSAREGQKPSYEQYF
D: .; size: once; V: TRBV7-2; J: TRBJ2-3; length: 14; DNA: TGTGCCAGCAGCTTCCCTGGCGCCAGGGATACGCAGTATTTT; CDR3: CASSFPGARDTQYF
D: .; size: .; V: TRBV12-3/TRBV12-4; J: TRBJ2-1; length: 11; DNA: TGTGCCAGCTCCCTCTACAATGAGCAGTTCTTC; CDR3: CASSLYNEQFF
D: TRBD1; size: .; V: TRBV7-8; J: TRBJ1-2; length: 15; DNA: TGTGCCAGCAGCTCGGTGGGACAGGGGGCGTATGGCTACACCTTC; CDR3: CASSSVGQGAYGYTF